The 2 T cell receptor beta chains reported below all come from one sample, sequenced in a study of cytomegalovirus exposure and HLA in healthy donors. PCR involved 60 Vbeta and 13 Jbeta primers. Method: immunoSEQ multiplex PCR; TCRdb's copy keeps in-frame clones and lacks some. The sample has approximately 190,000 clones, 75% to 90% seen once. The specimen was PBMCs. The receptors were gathered from a woman aged 50 to 60 in good health and CMV-seropositive.

The gene calls are TRBV6-6 and TRBJ1-3; no clear D. The V gene lost 0 bases and the J gene lost 0 bases, with 9 bases spanning the gap. The germline gives CDR1 MNHNY, CDR2 SVGAGI (reference sequence). CDR3 length: 16 amino acids. CDR3 amino acids: CASSYSLWSSGNTIYF. The CDR3 nucleotides are TGTGCCAGCAGTTACTCCTTATGGAGCTCTGGAAACACCATATATTTT.

V gene TRBV5-8 combines with J gene TRBJ1-2; a weak D match, TRBD1 (6 bases). The CDR3 has 16 residues. With 0 bases removed from V and 4 bases from J, the gap between germline ends came to 16 bases. Germline V lookup: CDR1 SGHTS, CDR2 YDEGEE. The CDR3 sequence: CASSLGGTGKSYGYTF. For the CDR3, the DNA is TGTGCCAGCAGCTTGGGGGGAACAGGGAAATCCTATGGCTACACCTTC.